This T cell receptor (beta chain) is drawn from a study of cytomegalovirus exposure and HLA in healthy donors. The PCR used 60 Vbeta and 13 Jbeta primers. Sequencing used immunoSEQ multiplex PCR; TCRdb keeps in-frame clones, though not all of them. The data hold about 93,000 clones, with 82% observed a single time. This CDR3 spans 14 amino acids. Germline CDR1 reads SGHKS; CDR2 reads YYEKEE (reference sequence). Trimming at V came to 4 bases and at J to 3 bases, leaving 5 bases not matched to a gene. This receptor was taken from a man between 50 and 59 years old in good health and CMV-seronegative. The gene calls are TRBV5-5 and TRBJ2-7; 9 bases are shared with TRBD1. Source material: PBMCs. In DNA, the CDR3 is TGTGCCAGCAGCACCTTGGACAGGGGCTACGAGCAGTACTTC. This codes for CASSTLDRGYEQYF.